This TCR beta chain was captured by sequencing in a study of blood T cell repertoires in COVID-19. Study as a whole: Spain, Italy and the United States supplied samples that represented acute and convalescent COVID-19. T cells, B-cell-depleted T cells, or PBMCs supplied cDNA or gDNA.

Participants reported their clinical history, and cohort assignment relied on those reports. V lost 5 bases, J lost 9 bases, and 5 bases stayed unmatched. The CDR3 spans 13 residues. Germline CDR1 is SGHTA and CDR2 is FQGTGA. Per the study methods: Reference gene primer amplification gave nucleated cell count estimates. Assay used: immunoSEQ multiplex PCR; TCRdb lists only in-frame clones, some missing. V and J calls plus clone size are reproduced from that table; the DNA served to infer D and trimming. The sample holds 200,000 or so clones; 85% to 90% are singletons and the top ten take approximately 3.5%.

This TCR was recovered from a woman in her late teens or twenties in a cohort exposed to, infected with or recovered from COVID-19 (not recorded which). The chain uses TRBV7-3 and TRBJ2-1; 9 bases match TRBD2. What was sequenced was PBMCs or T cells enriched from blood (not recorded which). The CDR3 DNA is TGTGCCAGCAGCCCGGGGACTAGCACTGAGCAGTTCTTC. Amino acids: CASSPGTSTEQFF.